This T cell receptor beta chain was found in a study of T cell responses to AZD1222 COVID-19 vaccine. Overall study results and limits: The breadth and depth of Spike-specific TCRs increased once two AZD1222 doses had been given.

Worth noting for this clone: As yet, its antigen is unknown.

Germline CDR1 is SGHRS and CDR2 is YFSETQ. The length of the CDR3 is 17 residues. V lost 2 bases to trimming and J lost 0 bases, with 15 bases between them. Here immunoSEQ multiplex PCR was the method, and the copy in TCRdb shows in-frame clones only, minus some. Of approximately 130,000 clones listed, roughly nine tenths are singletons. Here the sequenced sample was peripheral blood, taken 28 days after the second AZD1222 dose. The source is an adult who received the AZD1222 COVID-19 vaccine. J is TRBJ1-3 and V is TRBV5-1; tentatively, D is TRBD1 (5 bases). CDR3 in amino acids: CASSFVAGTDSGNTIYF. CDR3 nucleotide sequence: TGCGCCAGCAGCTTTGTCGCTGGGACTGACTCTGGAAACACCATATATTTT.